One T cell receptor beta chain is described in this entry. Its antigen is not known. The CDR3 totals 12 residues. The trim removed 6 bases at V and 2 bases at J, leaving 0 bases unmatched. The germline CDR1 and CDR2 sequences are SNHLY and FYNNEI. This specimen belongs to a study of CD4 T cells in relation to SARS-CoV-2 and coronaviruses. The unexposed donors gave CD4+ T cells in about 2011-2019, prior to COVID-19. The data were produced by immunoSEQ multiplex PCR, yet TCRdb's version contains in-frame clones alone and is incomplete. The data show just under 65,000 clones, 94% seen once. Overall study findings and caveats: This crossreactivity analysis covered spike protein alone, no other viral proteins. Culture-expanded clones reflect memory recall rather than primary priming during culture. Each donor contributed either pre-pandemic or post-infection samples, not both. Crossreactive clones expanded significantly less to SARS-CoV-2 than monoreactive clones.

Sequenced: naive CD4+ T cells from PBMCs. Subset in this sample: naive CD4+ T cells isolated by negative enrichment. The TCR comes from a human donor in good health. The chain joins TRBV2 to TRBJ2-7, with 8 positions matching TRBD2. CDR3 nucleotides: TGTGCCAGCAGACTAGCGGCCTACGAGCAGTACTTC. Its translation: CASRLAAYEQYF.